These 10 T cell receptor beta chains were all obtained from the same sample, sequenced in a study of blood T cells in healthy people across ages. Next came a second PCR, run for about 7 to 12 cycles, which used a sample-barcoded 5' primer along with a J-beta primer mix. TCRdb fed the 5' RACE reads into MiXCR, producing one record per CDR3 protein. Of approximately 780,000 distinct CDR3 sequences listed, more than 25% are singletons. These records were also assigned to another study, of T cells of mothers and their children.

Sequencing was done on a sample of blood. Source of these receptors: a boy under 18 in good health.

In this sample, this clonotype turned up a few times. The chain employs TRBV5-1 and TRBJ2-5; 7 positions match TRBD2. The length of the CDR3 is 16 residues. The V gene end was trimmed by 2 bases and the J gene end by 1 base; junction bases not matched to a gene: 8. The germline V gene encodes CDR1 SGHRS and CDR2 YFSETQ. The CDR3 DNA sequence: TGCGCCAGCAGCTTACTGACTAGCACTCCCCAAGAGACCCAGTACTTC. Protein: CASSLLTSTPQETQYF.

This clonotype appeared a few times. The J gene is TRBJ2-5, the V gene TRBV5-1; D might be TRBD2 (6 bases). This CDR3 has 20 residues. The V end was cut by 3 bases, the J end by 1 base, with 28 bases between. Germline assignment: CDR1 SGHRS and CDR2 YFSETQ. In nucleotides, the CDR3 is TGCGCCAGCAGCTACGTTCCGGGACTTGTTTGGGAGGCCCTCCAAGAGACCCAGTACTTC. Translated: CASSYVPGLVWEALQETQYF. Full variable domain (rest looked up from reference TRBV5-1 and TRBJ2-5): KAGVTQTPRYLIKTRGQQVTLSCSPISGHRSVSWYQQTPGQGLQFLFEYFSETQRNKGNFPGRFSGRQFSNSRSEMNVSTLELGDSALYLCASSYVPGLVWEALQETQYFGPGTRLLVL.

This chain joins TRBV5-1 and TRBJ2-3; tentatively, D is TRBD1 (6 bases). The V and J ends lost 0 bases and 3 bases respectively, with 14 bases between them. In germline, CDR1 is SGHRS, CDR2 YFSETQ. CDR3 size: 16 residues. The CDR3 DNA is TGCGCCAGCAGCTTGGCCGTGACAGGAGTTACAGATACGCAGTATTTT. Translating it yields CASSLAVTGVTDTQYF.

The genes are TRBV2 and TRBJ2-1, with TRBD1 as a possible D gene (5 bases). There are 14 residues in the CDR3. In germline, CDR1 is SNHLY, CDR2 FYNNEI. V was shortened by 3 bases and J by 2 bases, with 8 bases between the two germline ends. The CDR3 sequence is CASSDRTTYNEQFF. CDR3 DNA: TGTGCCAGCAGTGACAGGACAACCTACAATGAGCAGTTCTTC.

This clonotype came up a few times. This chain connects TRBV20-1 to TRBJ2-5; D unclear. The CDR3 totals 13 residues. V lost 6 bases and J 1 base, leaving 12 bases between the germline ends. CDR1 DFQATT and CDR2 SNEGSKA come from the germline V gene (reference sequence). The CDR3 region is CSAPKDSQETQYF. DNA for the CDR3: TGCAGTGCACCGAAAGACTCCCAAGAGACCCAGTACTTC.

The CDR3 is CASSVTGGGTLAKNIQYF. The DNA of the CDR3 is TGTGCCAGCAGTGTTACAGGTGGAGGCACTTTAGCCAAAAACATTCAGTACTTC. The chain recombines TRBV6-1 with TRBJ2-4, with D perhaps TRBD1 or TRBD2 (5 bases each). CDR3 length: 18 amino acids. Germline V gene lookup returns CDR1 MNHNS and CDR2 SASEGT. V lost 4 bases, J lost 0 bases, and 19 bases lay in between.

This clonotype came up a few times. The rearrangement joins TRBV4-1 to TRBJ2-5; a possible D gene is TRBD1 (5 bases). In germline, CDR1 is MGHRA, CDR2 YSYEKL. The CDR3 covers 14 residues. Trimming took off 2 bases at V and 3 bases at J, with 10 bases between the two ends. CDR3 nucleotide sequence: TGCGCCAGCAGCCAATGGGGCGGCGAAGAGACCCAGTACTTC. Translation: CASSQWGGEETQYF.

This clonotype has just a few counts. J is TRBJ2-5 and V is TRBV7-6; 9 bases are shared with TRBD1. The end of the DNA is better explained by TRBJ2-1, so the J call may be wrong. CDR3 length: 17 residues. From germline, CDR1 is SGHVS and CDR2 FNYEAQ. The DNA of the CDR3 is TGTGCCAGCAGCTTTAGGTTCGCCGGGACAGGGAGCAATGAGCAGTTCTTC. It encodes CASSFRFAGTGSNEQFF.

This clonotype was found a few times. The CDR3 reads CASSLTPVKETQYF. The CDR3 nucleotides read TGTGCCAGCAGTTTAACGCCAGTAAAGGAGACCCAGTACTTC. This chain connects TRBV12-3 or TRBV12-4 to TRBJ2-5; D not resolved. CDR3 length: 14 residues. V gave up 2 bases and J gave up 5 bases, with 12 bases separating them.

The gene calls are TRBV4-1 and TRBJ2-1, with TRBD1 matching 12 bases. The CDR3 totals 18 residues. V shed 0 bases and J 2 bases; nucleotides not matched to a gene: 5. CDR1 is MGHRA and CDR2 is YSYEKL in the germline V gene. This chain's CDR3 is CASSQEGGDRGPYNEQFF. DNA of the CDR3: TGCGCCAGCAGCCAAGAAGGAGGGGACAGGGGGCCCTACAATGAGCAGTTCTTC.